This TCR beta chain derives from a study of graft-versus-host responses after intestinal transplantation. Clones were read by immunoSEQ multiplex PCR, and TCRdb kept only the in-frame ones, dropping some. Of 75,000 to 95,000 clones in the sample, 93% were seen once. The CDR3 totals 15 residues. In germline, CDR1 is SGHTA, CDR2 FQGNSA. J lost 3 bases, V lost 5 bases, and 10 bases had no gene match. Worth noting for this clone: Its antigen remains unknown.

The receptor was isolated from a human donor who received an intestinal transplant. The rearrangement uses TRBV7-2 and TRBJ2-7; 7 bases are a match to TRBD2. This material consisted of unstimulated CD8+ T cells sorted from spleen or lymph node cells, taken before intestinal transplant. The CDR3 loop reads CASSPGGGQIYEQYF. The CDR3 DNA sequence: TGTGCCAGCAGCCCCGGCGGGGGTCAAATCTACGAGCAGTACTTC.